This TCR beta chain was identified in a study of beta chain features in type 1 diabetes (dated by TCRdb to 2016 to 2019). The study in broad terms: Mean age, gender distribution, total cell number and subset yield were not different between patients and healthy donors. A total of roughly 100 million sorted cells were examined across all samples, and RNA yield correlated strongly with the number of cells per subset. In the study, TCRB repertoires of sorted circulating CD4+ T cell subsets from recently diagnosed type 1 diabetes patients were compared with those of matched healthy donors. Regulatory and stem cell-like memory subsets were isolated from only 8 patients and roughly 8 healthy donors, whereas naive and central memory subsets came from all 30 or so donors. Broader findings and caveats from the paper: Because the HLA sub-analyses included only small numbers of individuals, any influence of HLA type on TCRB rearrangement was left unresolved. PCR may preferentially amplify shorter templates, but because patient and control samples were amplified and corrected together, any resulting skew would affect both groups equally. Because cDNA was sequenced instead of genomic DNA, activated cells with high expression could be over-represented, although the groups did not differ in activation or CD3 levels. In all four CD4+ subsets, TCRB CDR3 length was moderately but significantly shorter in type 1 diabetes patients. The naive, central memory and regulatory TCRB repertoires appeared to resemble one another more closely among patients than among healthy donors. Fewer insertions and more nucleotide deletions at VDJ recombination sites were observed in patients with type 1 diabetes, implying thymic rearrangement abnormalities.

Reading from cysteine to phenylalanine, the CDR3 counts 17 amino acids. The entry retains the CDR3 DNA only, 51 bases that are in frame from base 1. Trimming takes 4 bases from V and 0 bases from J, and the germline ends sit 19 bases apart. Taken from the germline V gene, the CDR1 and CDR2 loops are SQVTM and ANQGSEA. The entire isolated RNA was reverse transcribed using the High Capacity cDNA Reverse Transcription Kit, and thus expressed TCRB transcripts were sequenced. Deep immunoSEQ sequencing was performed on naive, central memory and regulatory T cell samples, with an average of around 3.4 million total reads per sample. After sorted cells were lysed in RLT buffer, RNA was extracted with DNase-treated RNeasy Micro or Mini kits, with the choice depending on cell number. Each cell subset was processed separately to prevent cross-contamination, with patient and healthy donor samples processed together. Using the immunoSEQ multiplex PCR, TCRB sequences were amplified from cDNA into 87-bp fragments spanning the CDR3 region. Sequencing of the amplicons was done on the Illumina HiSeq platform. Processing in the source paper ran as follows. Synthetic template baselines were used to correct PCR bias computationally, reads within Hamming distance 2 were collapsed together, and singletons that could not be merged were discarded. Reads were aligned to IMGT to assign V, D and J genes, CDR3 length, and insertions or deletions at six rearrangement sites. Within each subset, clonotype counts were normalized to sorted cell number, after which true diversity and Gini coefficients were computed with the tcR R package. The overlap coefficient, calculated on TCRB nucleotide sequences, was used to measure repertoire sharing. As a proxy for the pre-selection repertoire, out-of-frame TCRB sequences from naive cells were analyzed. Sourced from immuneACCESS, this table was stored by TCRdb with only in-frame sequences that have V and J called. A share of the clones is absent; for the studies checked, an unresolved V gene accounts for under half, and the remainder has no known explanation. V and J calls and clone size are as listed in that table; D and trimming were resolved from the DNA. This sample lists 250,000 to 300,000 clones; about 23% were detected once. The ten largest clonotypes hold around 0.013% of the sample.

Details on this clone: Its antigen remains undetermined. Base quality data are lacking; no much larger clone is found one base away.

A single peripheral blood draw of approximately 120 mL on average was collected from each donor into heparinised tubes. A BD FACSAria II and a panel including CD45RO, CCR7, CD25, CD127, CD95 and CD27 were used to sort naive, central memory, regulatory and stem cell-like memory CD4+ T cells. A purity above 95% was achieved for all sorted populations. PBMCs were separated immediately by Lymphoprep density gradient centrifugation and were stained directly, without being cultured. So that batch effects would be minimized, each experiment stained and sorted samples in pairs, pairing one healthy donor with one patient.

The sequence was obtained from a woman between 25 and 40 years old with type 1 diabetes. The specimen was naive CD4+ T cells from blood. The sample's cell subset or site label, decoded: true naive CD4+ T cells. The V and J genes are TRBV29-1 and TRBJ2-4, and possibly TRBD2, on 5 matching bases. The nucleotides read TGCAGCGTTGTACTAGATTACAACAATTTAGCCAAAAACATTCAGTACTTC. This encodes CSVVLDYNNLAKNIQYF.